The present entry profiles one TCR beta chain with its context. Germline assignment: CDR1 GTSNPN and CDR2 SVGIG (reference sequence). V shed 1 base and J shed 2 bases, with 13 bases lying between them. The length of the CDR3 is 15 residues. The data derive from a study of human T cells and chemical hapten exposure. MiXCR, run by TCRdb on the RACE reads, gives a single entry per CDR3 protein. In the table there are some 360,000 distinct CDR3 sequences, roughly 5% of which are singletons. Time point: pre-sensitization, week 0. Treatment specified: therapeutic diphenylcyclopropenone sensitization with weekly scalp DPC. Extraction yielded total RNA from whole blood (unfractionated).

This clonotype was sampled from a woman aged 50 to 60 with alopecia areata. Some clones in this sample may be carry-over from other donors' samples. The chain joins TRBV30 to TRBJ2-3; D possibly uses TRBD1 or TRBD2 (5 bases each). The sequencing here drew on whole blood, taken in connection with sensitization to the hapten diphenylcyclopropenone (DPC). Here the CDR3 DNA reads TGTGCCTGGAGTGCGAGGGACCACGCCACAGATACGCAGTATTTT. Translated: CAWSARDHATDTQYF.